A single sample gave rise to the 20 T cell receptor beta chains below, sequenced in a study of shared clonotypes between healthy human individuals. Profiling relied on immunoSEQ multiplex PCR, and the TCRdb table lists in-frame clones only, not all of them. This sample has 1.4 million or so clones, with approximately 98.5% found just once. The sample was naive CD4+ T cells sorted from blood. Subset described: CD45RA+ positively selected. These receptors originate from a man aged 25-40 years in good health.

This chain links TRBV5-4 with TRBJ1-2; D possibly corresponds to TRBD1 (5 bases). The V gene's germline CDR1 is SGHNT and CDR2 YYREEE (reference sequence). Trimming removed 0 bases at V and 8 bases at J, with 11 bases between. The CDR3 totals 13 residues. CDR3 nucleotide sequence: TGTGCCAGCAGCTTGGCCGGGGGGAAGGGCTACACCTTC. Its translation is CASSLAGGKGYTF.

The CDR3 sequence is CASSYEVRMTYEQYF. CDR3 nucleotide sequence: TGTGCCAGCAGTTACGAGGTTCGAATGACCTACGAGCAGTACTTC. The chain links TRBV6-6 to TRBJ2-7; no firm D call. The V end was cut by 2 bases, the J end by 2 bases, with 13 bases between. The CDR3 has 15 residues. Germline CDR1 is MNHNY and CDR2 is SVGAGI (reference sequence).

The genes are TRBV5-1 and TRBJ2-3; TRBD1 or TRBD2 may be the D gene (5 bases each). In germline, CDR1 is SGHRS, CDR2 YFSETQ. With 1 base removed from V and 4 bases from J, the gap between germline ends came to 10 bases. CDR3 length equals 14 residues. CDR3 sequence: CASSLSGTADTQYF. The CDR3 DNA reads TGCGCCAGCAGCTTGTCTGGGACCGCAGATACGCAGTATTTT.

The chain has TRBV15 and TRBJ2-1, with 14 bases matching TRBD2. The CDR3 is made up of 15 amino acids. V dropped 8 bases and J dropped 10; count of bases not matched to a gene: 10. Germline CDR1 is LNHNV and CDR2 is YYDKDF (reference sequence). CDR3 in DNA: TGTGCCACCTGGCAGGGGACTAGCGGGAGTAGGGAGCAGTTCTTC. Protein product: CATWQGTSGSREQFF.

J is TRBJ1-1 and V is TRBV4-1, with a possible D match to TRBD1 (6 bases). CDR1 is MGHRA, CDR2 YSYEKL, per germline. Trimming left V 3 bases short and J 2 bases short, with 16 bases between. This CDR3 contains 16 residues. The CDR3, as DNA: TGCGCCAGCAGCCAGGACCCACAGGGATATAACACTGAAGCTTTCTTT. Translating it yields CASSQDPQGYNTEAFF.

This rearrangement joins TRBV7-2 to TRBJ2-7, with 11 bases identical to TRBD1. CDR3 length: 15 amino acids. The germline V gene encodes CDR1 SGHTA and CDR2 FQGNSA. Trimming removed 4 bases from V and 3 bases from J; junction bases left unmatched: 5. CDR3 nucleotides: TGTGCCAGCAGCTCGAAGGACAGGGGGCTCTACGAGCAGTACTTC. Translated, it gives CASSSKDRGLYEQYF.

This clone occurred once. The J gene is TRBJ2-2, the V gene TRBV5-4; 9 bases match TRBD2. The CDR3 is 16 amino acids. The V gene end was trimmed by 3 bases and the J gene end by 4 bases; junction bases not matched to a gene: 7. Germline CDR1 is SGHNT and CDR2 is YYREEE (reference sequence). Here the CDR3 reads CASSSRTSDLTGELFF. As DNA, the CDR3 is TGTGCCAGCAGCTCCAGGACTAGCGACCTCACCGGGGAGCTGTTTTTT.

The rearrangement joins TRBV28 to TRBJ2-5; 9 bases map to TRBD2. The CDR3 consists of 15 residues. Trimming at V came to 6 bases and at J to 4 bases, leaving 9 bases not matched to a gene. CDR1 is MDHEN, CDR2 SYDVKM, per germline. The CDR3 region is CASREVGTSRETQYF. The CDR3 DNA reads as TGTGCCAGCAGGGAAGTTGGGACTAGCCGAGAGACCCAGTACTTC.

V is TRBV9 and J is TRBJ1-5, with D possibly TRBD1 on 5 matching bases. V shed 1 base and J shed 5 bases, with 13 bases lying between them. The CDR3 consists of 15 residues. The V gene's germline CDR1 is SGDLS and CDR2 YYNGEE. The CDR3 DNA sequence: TGTGCCAGCAGCGTATTGACCCGGGGCTATCAGCCCCAGCATTTT. Protein product: CASSVLTRGYQPQHF.

The chain couples TRBV6-5 to TRBJ2-7; 8 nucleotides agree with TRBD1. The CDR3 has 15 residues. Germline CDR1 is MNHEY and CDR2 is SVGAGI. With V trimmed by 6 bases and J by 3 bases, 10 bases remained unmatched. The CDR3 DNA is TGTGCCAGCAGCACCCGGCGACAGGGGAGCTACGAGCAGTACTTC. This sequence encodes CASSTRRQGSYEQYF.

This rearrangement joins TRBV10-3 to TRBJ2-1; 9 bases match TRBD2. The ends lost 6 bases at V and 6 bases at J; junction bases unmatched: 15. This CDR3 spans 17 amino acids. CDR1 and CDR2 (germline): ENHRY, SYGVKD. CDR3 protein: CAIRGSGSPDGGNEQFF. The CDR3 DNA follows: TGTGCCATCAGGGGTAGCGGGAGTCCGGATGGGGGCAATGAGCAGTTCTTC.

The rearrangement links TRBV5-5 to TRBJ2-7; D gene uncertain. This CDR3 contains 11 residues. Trimming stripped 6 bases from V and 6 bases from J, with 10 bases between. Germline assignment: CDR1 SGHKS and CDR2 YYEKEE (reference sequence). The DNA for the CDR3 is TGTGCCAGCAACCAAAGGGCCGAGCAGTACTTC. It encodes CASNQRAEQYF. Looking up the rest from reference TRBV5-5 and TRBJ2-7 gives the full variable domain: DAGVTQSPTHLIKTRGQQVTLRCSPISGHKSVSWYQQVLGQGPQFIFQYYEKEERGRGNFPDRFSARQFPNYSSELNVNALLLGDSALYLCASNQRAEQYFGPGTRLTVT.

This sequence joins TRBV19 and TRBJ2-1, with D perhaps matching TRBD2 (6 bases). Germline V gene lookup returns CDR1 LNHDA and CDR2 SQIVND (reference sequence). This CDR3 region has 16 residues. Trimming took 5 bases from V and 0 from J, leaving 14 bases between them. This CDR3 is CASSSFGGGSYNEQFF. CDR3 sequence (DNA): TGTGCCAGTAGTTCCTTCGGGGGAGGCTCCTACAATGAGCAGTTCTTC.

The chain is built from TRBV6-1 and TRBJ2-7, with D tentatively TRBD1 (6 bases). The V and J ends lost 6 bases and 4 bases respectively, with 13 bases between them. CDR1 and CDR2 (germline): MNHNS, SASEGT. The CDR3 consists of 13 residues. The CDR3, as DNA: TGTGCCAGCAGGCACGGACAGTCGTACGAGCAGTACTTC. Amino acids: CASRHGQSYEQYF.

This chain links TRBV9 with TRBJ2-3, with a tentative D call TRBD1 (5 bases). Trimming removed 0 bases from V and 0 bases from J, with 11 bases in between. Germline CDR1 and CDR2: SGDLS and YYNGEE. This CDR3 spans 16 amino acids. The CDR3 bases are TGTGCCAGCAGCGTAGGGTCGACAGCTAGCACAGATACGCAGTATTTT. Translated, it gives CASSVGSTASTDTQYF.

This rearrangement joins TRBV19 to TRBJ2-7, with D perhaps matching TRBD1 or TRBD2 (5 bases each). The length of the CDR3 is 14 residues. With 4 bases removed from V and 3 bases from J, the gap between germline ends came to 13 bases. CDR1 and CDR2 from the germline V gene are LNHDA and SQIVND (reference sequence). The CDR3 protein is CASSRRDGFYEQYF. CDR3 bases: TGTGCCAGTAGTAGACGGGACGGCTTCTACGAGCAGTACTTC.

This sequence joins TRBV7-8 and TRBJ1-1; D unresolved. This CDR3 is 14 amino acids long. Germline-derived CDR1 and CDR2 are SGHVS and FQNEAQ. V was shortened by 1 base and J by 3 bases, with 9 bases between the two germline ends. The CDR3 DNA is TGTGCCAGCAGCTTAGACCCAAGGGACACTGAAGCTTTCTTT. It yields the protein CASSLDPRDTEAFF.

Only one count was recorded for this clone. J is TRBJ2-2 and V is TRBV4-3, with TRBD2 identical over 12 bases. Germline CDR1 reads LGHNA; CDR2 reads YSLEER. V was pared by 7 bases and J by 1 base, with 7 bases of the junction left unmatched. The CDR3 runs to 17 residues. CDR3: CASTRSGLAGNTGELFF. CDR3 in DNA: TGCGCCAGCACCCGATCGGGACTAGCGGGGAACACCGGGGAGCTGTTTTTT.

The chain combines TRBV19 with TRBJ1-5; D is possibly TRBD1 (5 bases). Germline V gives CDR1 LNHDA, CDR2 SQIVND (reference sequence). The CDR3 has 19 amino acids. Trimming removed 3 bases at V and 0 bases at J, with 21 bases between. The CDR3 nucleotides are TGTGCCAGTAGTATCCCCCCCCCGGGGCCTGAGAATAGCAATCAGCCCCAGCATTTT. Translating it yields CASSIPPPGPENSNQPQHF. The full variable domain, completed using reference TRBV19 and TRBJ1-5, is DGGITQSPKYLFRKEGQNVTLSCEQNLNHDAMYWYRQDPGQGLRLIYYSQIVNDFQKGDIAEGYSVSREKKESFPLTVTSAQKNPTAFYLCASSIPPPGPENSNQPQHFGDGTRLSIL.

This clone occurred once. The CDR3 DNA reads TGTGCCAGCAGGACAGGGAGCTACGAGCAGTACTTC. It yields the protein CASRTGSYEQYF. The genes are TRBV6-6 and TRBJ2-7; 7 bases fit TRBD1. CDR3 length: 12 residues. The V gene's germline CDR1 is MNHNY and CDR2 SVGAGI (reference sequence). Germline trimming cut 6 bases from V and 3 bases from J; bases unmatched to any gene: 2.